A single sample gave rise to the 30 T cell receptor beta chains below, sequenced in a study of cytomegalovirus exposure and HLA in healthy donors. A multiplex PCR was run with 60 Vbeta primers and 13 Jbeta primers. This table comes from immunoSEQ multiplex PCR, and its TCRdb copy is limited to in-frame clones, with some not included. Seen here are over 150,000 clones, approximately 90% observed once, and the top ten hold over 0.8%. Material: PBMCs. The receptors were gathered from a woman between 25 and 40 years old in good health and CMV-seronegative.

This clone was counted only a few times. This rearrangement joins TRBV4-3 to TRBJ2-3, with no clear D. Germline V gene sequence: CDR1 LGHNA, CDR2 YSLEER. The CDR3 has 18 residues. Trimming removed 1 base at V and 0 bases at J, with 17 bases between. CDR3 DNA sequence: TGCGCCAGCAGCCAAGTTTTATCTAGTCCCGCTAGCACAGATACGCAGTATTTT. As protein: CASSQVLSSPASTDTQYF.

The chain combines TRBV10-1 with TRBJ2-1, with D unresolved. Germline CDR1 and CDR2: WNHNN and SYGVQD (reference sequence). The CDR3 length is 13 residues. V gave up 2 bases and J gave up 6 bases, with 8 bases separating them. CDR3 sequence: CASSEALSNEQFF. The DNA of the CDR3 is TGCGCCAGCAGTGAGGCCCTAAGCAATGAGCAGTTCTTC.

The V and J genes are TRBV25-1 and TRBJ1-2; TRBD1 might be the D (5 bases). The V gene's germline CDR1 is MGHDK and CDR2 SYGVNS. V lost 2 bases and J 6 bases, leaving 16 bases between the germline ends. The CDR3 sequence is 15 residues long. CDR3 DNA: TGTGCCAGCAGTGAACCTGGGGGGGGTCGAAATGGCTACACCTTC. This sequence encodes CASSEPGGGRNGYTF.

The V gene is TRBV14, the J gene TRBJ2-5; the match to TRBD2 covers 8 bases. The junction had 6 bases not matched to a gene; V was cut back by 1 base and J by 5 bases. The CDR3 length is 15 residues. Germline V gene lookup returns CDR1 SGHDN and CDR2 FVKESK. This chain's CDR3 is CASSQAGTRAETQYF. Written as DNA, the CDR3 is TGTGCCAGCAGCCAAGCCGGGACTAGGGCTGAGACCCAGTACTTC.

This clone was counted a few times. The chain links TRBV10-3 to TRBJ2-2, with TRBD1 as a possible D gene (6 bases). CDR1 ENHRY and CDR2 SYGVKD come from the germline V gene. V lost 4 bases and J lost 7, with 10 bases in between. This CDR3 spans 13 amino acids. The CDR3 sequence: CAISATGIGELFF. CDR3 DNA sequence: TGTGCCATCAGTGCAACAGGGATCGGGGAGCTGTTTTTT.

V gene TRBV2 combines with J gene TRBJ2-5; D gene ambiguous. The CDR3 length is 12 residues. Germline CDR1 is SNHLY and CDR2 is FYNNEI. The V gene lost 7 bases and the J gene lost 0 bases, with 6 bases spanning the gap. CDR3 loop: CASMRYQETQYF. DNA for the CDR3: TGTGCCAGCATGAGGTACCAAGAGACCCAGTACTTC.

The genes are TRBV9 and TRBJ1-1; possible D gene TRBD1, 6 bases. Germline loops: CDR1 SGDLS, CDR2 YYNGEE. This CDR3 has 14 residues. The ends were cut back, 2 bases at V and 4 bases at J, with 12 bases in the middle. In nucleotides, the CDR3 is TGTGCCAGCAGCGTGGCAGGGGTTACCACTGAAGCTTTCTTT. It codes for CASSVAGVTTEAFF.

This chain links TRBV9 with TRBJ2-1; D is uncertain. Germline V CDR1 and CDR2: SGDLS, YYNGEE. Trimming cost V 1 base and J 2 bases, with 7 bases left between them. CDR3 size: 14 residues. The CDR3, as DNA: TGTGCCAGCAGCGTACACGGAGCCTACAATGAGCAGTTCTTC. It encodes CASSVHGAYNEQFF.

The J gene is TRBJ1-3, the V gene TRBV10-1; TRBD1 might be the D (5 bases). CDR1 is WNHNN and CDR2 is SYGVQD in the germline V gene (reference sequence). Trimming took 5 bases from V and 2 from J, leaving 16 bases between them. The length of the CDR3 is 16 residues. CDR3 nucleotide sequence: TGCGCCAGCAGTCCGCGAGCGTCGGGGGCTGGAAACACCATATATTTT. Translated, it gives CASSPRASGAGNTIYF.

The chain has TRBV7-9 and TRBJ2-5; possible D gene TRBD1, 6 bases. The V gene lost 5 bases and the J gene lost 4 bases, with 14 bases spanning the gap. This CDR3 comprises 14 residues. CDR1 SEHNR and CDR2 FQNEAQ come from the germline V gene (reference sequence). The CDR3 DNA is TGTGCCAGCAGCATCGAAGGGGGTTTAGAGACCCAGTACTTC. This gives the protein CASSIEGGLETQYF.

This clone turned up a few times. The chain links TRBV7-6 to TRBJ1-5; D remains unclear. CDR1 SGHVS and CDR2 FNYEAQ come from the germline V gene. With 4 bases removed from V and 1 base from J, the gap between germline ends came to 8 bases. The CDR3 sequence is 14 residues long. CDR3 coding DNA: TGTGCCAGCAGCTCTAGTGGGAGCAATCAGCCCCAGCATTTT. Amino acid sequence: CASSSSGSNQPQHF.

The chain employs TRBV6-1 and TRBJ2-2, with a tentative D call TRBD2 (6 bases). Per the germline V gene, CDR1 is MNHNS and CDR2 is SASEGT. V lost 4 bases to trimming and J lost 7 bases, with 13 bases between them. The CDR3 totals 14 residues. CDR3 region: CASSGQTSFGELFF. CDR3 nucleotides: TGTGCCAGCAGTGGGCAGACTAGTTTCGGGGAGCTGTTTTTT.

CDR3 sequence reads: CASSLRGGPTYEQYF. The CDR3 DNA reads TGTGCCAGCAGTTTAAGGGGGGGACCTACCTACGAGCAGTACTTC. The chain uses TRBV27 and TRBJ2-7, with D tentatively TRBD2 (7 bases). This CDR3 has 15 residues. The V end was cut by 2 bases, the J end by 2 bases, with 13 bases between. The V gene's germline CDR1 is MNHEY and CDR2 SMNVEV (reference sequence).

V is TRBV6-6 and J is TRBJ2-5, with D perhaps TRBD1 (6 bases). Trimming took 2 bases from V and 1 from J, leaving 8 bases between them. From germline, CDR1 is MNHNY and CDR2 SVGAGI (reference sequence). The CDR3 is 14 residues long. In DNA form, the CDR3 reads TGTGCCAGCAGTTACGGGGGCAGCCAAGAGACCCAGTACTTC. Translation: CASSYGGSQETQYF.

The V and J genes are TRBV6-5 and TRBJ2-7; 8 bases map to TRBD1. The germline gives CDR1 MNHEY, CDR2 SVGAGI. The CDR3 has 12 residues. Trimming at V came to 8 bases and at J to 9 bases, leaving 9 bases not matched to a gene. CDR3 in DNA: TGTGCCAGCGGGATTCAGGGGGCTGCGCAGTACTTC. Translated, it gives CASGIQGAAQYF.

The chain joins TRBV27 to TRBJ1-5, with TRBD1 identical over 10 bases. Unmatched junction bases numbered 6, after V lost 6 bases and J lost 4 bases. This CDR3 is built from 15 residues. Germline assignment: CDR1 MNHEY and CDR2 SMNVEV (reference sequence). The CDR3: CASSQGQGRNQPQHF. In DNA, the CDR3 is TGTGCCAGCAGCCAGGGACAGGGGAGGAATCAGCCCCAGCATTTT.

The chain carries TRBV5-1 and TRBJ2-7; the D gene is possibly TRBD2 (5 bases). Looked up from germline, CDR1 is SGHRS and CDR2 is YFSETQ. The CDR3 spans 15 residues. V shed 4 bases and J shed 7 bases, with 21 bases lying between them. CDR3 residues: CASSAGYDAFEEQYF. Written as DNA, the CDR3 is TGCGCCAGCAGCGCGGGCTACGATGCCTTCGAGGAGCAGTACTTC.

The chain links TRBV7-9 to TRBJ2-5; TRBD1 matches at 7 bases. V gave up 4 bases and J gave up 5 bases; unmatched junction bases: 7. CDR1 is SEHNR, CDR2 FQNEAQ, per germline (reference sequence). The CDR3 loop spans 14 amino acids. CDR3 region: CASSSRQGWETQYF. The CDR3 nucleotides are TGTGCCAGCAGCTCGAGACAGGGCTGGGAGACCCAGTACTTC.

This clone was seen once. The chain couples TRBV27 to TRBJ1-4; D perhaps matches TRBD1 (5 bases). The V gene lost 4 bases and the J gene lost 7 bases, with 10 bases spanning the gap. This CDR3 spans 13 amino acids. Per germline, CDR1 MNHEY and CDR2 SMNVEV (reference sequence). CDR3 sequence: CASSSRVGEKLFF. The CDR3, as DNA: TGTGCCAGCAGTTCCAGGGTCGGTGAAAAACTGTTTTTT.

In its sample, this clone was seen once. The chain is built from TRBV11-2 and TRBJ1-1, with 9 bases aligning to TRBD1. The V and J ends lost 5 bases and 1 base, in that order; junction bases with no gene match: 5. Germline V gives CDR1 SGHAT, CDR2 FQNNGV. The CDR3 totals 15 residues. This chain's CDR3 is CASSRDRVTNTEAFF. CDR3 DNA sequence: TGTGCCAGCAGCCGGGACAGGGTGACGAACACTGAAGCTTTCTTT. Full variable domain (missing parts from reference TRBV11-2 and TRBJ1-1): EAGVAQSPRYKIIEKRQSVAFWCNPISGHATLYWYQQILGQGPKLLIQFQNNGVVDDSQLPKDRFSAERLKGVDSTLKIQPAKLEDSAVYLCASSRDRVTNTEAFFGQGTRLTVV.

The chain is built from TRBV11-2 and TRBJ2-5; 8 bases map to TRBD2. The CDR3 consists of 13 residues. The germline gives CDR1 SGHAT, CDR2 FQNNGV. Unmatched junction bases numbered 1, after V lost 3 bases and J lost 4 bases. CDR3 sequence (DNA): TGTGCCAGCAGCTTGACTAGCGTAGAGACCCAGTACTTC. Amino acids: CASSLTSVETQYF.

The DNA of the CDR3 is TGCAGCTCAAGGTCCGGACAGTCCAACTATGGCTACACCTTC. Its protein is CSSRSGQSNYGYTF. The chain has TRBV29-1 and TRBJ1-2; D perhaps matches TRBD1 (6 bases). Trimming took off 8 bases at V and 2 bases at J, with 18 bases between the two ends. The CDR3 sequence is 14 residues long. CDR1 is SQVTM and CDR2 is ANQGSEA in the germline V gene.

This clone was observed once. V usage is TRBV7-3 and J usage is TRBJ2-7; 7 bases are shared with TRBD1. V lost 5 bases to trimming and J lost 4 bases; unmatched junction nucleotides: 11. The CDR3 sequence is 15 residues long. Germline CDR1 reads SGHTA; CDR2 reads FQGTGA. CDR3 amino acids: CASSPFGTDIYEQYF. CDR3 DNA sequence: TGTGCCAGCAGCCCTTTCGGGACAGATATTTACGAGCAGTACTTC.

This clone occurred once. This chain's CDR3 is CASSLTLAGAYNEQFF. The CDR3, as DNA: TGTGCCAGCAGCCTCACGTTAGCGGGAGCTTACAATGAGCAGTTCTTC. This chain uses TRBV11-2 with TRBJ2-1, with 9 positions matching TRBD2. The ends lost 5 bases at V and 4 bases at J; junction bases unmatched: 9. The CDR3 extends over 16 amino acids. Germline V gene data show CDR1 as SGHAT and CDR2 as FQNNGV.

The J gene is TRBJ1-6, the V gene TRBV4-1, with 9 bases fitting TRBD1. Germline V gene sequence: CDR1 MGHRA, CDR2 YSYEKL. There are 16 residues in the CDR3. The V and J ends lost 3 bases and 6 bases, in that order; junction bases with no gene match: 6. The CDR3 protein is CASSHRTGEGNSPLHF. For the CDR3, the DNA is TGCGCCAGCAGCCACCGGACAGGGGAAGGTAATTCACCCCTCCACTTT.

This chain connects TRBV2 to TRBJ2-4; 8 bases align to TRBD2. With 9 bases clipped from V and 7 bases from J, the junction kept 8 bases outside the gene matches. Germline CDR1 is SNHLY and CDR2 is FYNNEI. CDR3 length equals 13 residues. CDR3 loop: CARGASGLNIQYF. The CDR3 bases are TGTGCCAGAGGGGCTAGCGGGCTGAACATTCAGTACTTC.

The V call is TRBV27, the J call TRBJ1-1, with D uncertain. Trimming shortened V by 0 bases and J by 0 bases, and 11 bases separated the two germline ends. Germline assignment: CDR1 MNHEY and CDR2 SMNVEV (reference sequence). The CDR3 spans 16 residues. The CDR3 nucleotides are TGTGCCAGCAGTTTATCCCCGGGATACATGAACACTGAAGCTTTCTTT. It translates to CASSLSPGYMNTEAFF.

J is TRBJ2-7 and V is TRBV5-1, with TRBD2 as a possible D gene (5 bases). Trimming took 4 bases from V and 3 from J, leaving 17 bases between them. CDR1 and CDR2 (germline): SGHRS, YFSETQ. CDR3 length: 15 amino acids. The CDR3 DNA sequence: TGCGCCAGCAGCCCGGGGTGGGCAGAAGACTACGAGCAGTACTTC. Its protein product is CASSPGWAEDYEQYF. The whole variable domain, remainder taken from reference TRBV5-1 and TRBJ2-7, is KAGVTQTPRYLIKTRGQQVTLSCSPISGHRSVSWYQQTPGQGLQFLFEYFSETQRNKGNFPGRFSGRQFSNSRSEMNVSTLELGDSALYLCASSPGWAEDYEQYFGPGTRLTVT.

The chain joins TRBV28 to TRBJ1-3; no definite D call. The CDR3 is made up of 12 amino acids. From germline, CDR1 is MDHEN and CDR2 SYDVKM. Trimming left V 7 bases short and J 1 base short, with 5 bases between. The CDR3 spells CASTFSGNTIYF. The CDR3 region has the DNA TGTGCCAGCACCTTTTCTGGAAACACCATATATTTT.

The V and J genes are TRBV7-7 and TRBJ2-3, with D tentatively TRBD1 (6 bases). V was shortened by 3 bases and J by 2 bases, with 12 bases between the two germline ends. The CDR3 has 15 residues. CDR1 and CDR2 (germline): SSHAT, FNYEAQ (reference sequence). The CDR3 region has the DNA TGTGCCAGCAGCTTGTCAGGACAGCCCACAGATACGCAGTATTTT. Its translation is CASSLSGQPTDTQYF.